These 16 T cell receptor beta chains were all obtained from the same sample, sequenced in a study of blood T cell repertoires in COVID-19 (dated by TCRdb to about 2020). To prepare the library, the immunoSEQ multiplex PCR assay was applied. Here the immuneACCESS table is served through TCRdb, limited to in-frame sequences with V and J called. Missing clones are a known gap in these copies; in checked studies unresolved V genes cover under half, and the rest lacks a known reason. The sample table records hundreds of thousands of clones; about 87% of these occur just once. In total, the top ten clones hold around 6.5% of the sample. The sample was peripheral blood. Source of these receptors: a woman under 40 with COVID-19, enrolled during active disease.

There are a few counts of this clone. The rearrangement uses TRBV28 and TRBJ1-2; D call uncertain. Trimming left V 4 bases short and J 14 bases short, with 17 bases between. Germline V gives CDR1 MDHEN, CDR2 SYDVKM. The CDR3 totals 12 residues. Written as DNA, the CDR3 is TGTGCCAGCAGTTCCCCCAACCGGGAAAGGACCTTC. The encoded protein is CASSSPNRERTF.

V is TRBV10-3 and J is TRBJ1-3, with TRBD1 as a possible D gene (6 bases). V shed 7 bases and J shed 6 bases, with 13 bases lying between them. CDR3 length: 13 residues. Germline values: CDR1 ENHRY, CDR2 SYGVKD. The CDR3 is CAINRDSENTIYF. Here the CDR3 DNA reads TGTGCCATCAACAGGGATAGTGAAAACACCATATATTTT.

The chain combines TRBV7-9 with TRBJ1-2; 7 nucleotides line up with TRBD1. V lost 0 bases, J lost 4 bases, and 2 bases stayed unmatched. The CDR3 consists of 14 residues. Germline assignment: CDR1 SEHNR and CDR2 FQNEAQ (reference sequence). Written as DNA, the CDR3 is TGTGCCAGCAGCTTAGCAGGGGGCGGCTATGGCTACACCTTC. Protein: CASSLAGGGYGYTF. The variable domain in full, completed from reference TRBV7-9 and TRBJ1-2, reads DTGVSQNPRHKITKRGQNVTFRCDPISEHNRLYWYRQTLGQGPEFLTYFQNEAQLEKSRLLSDRFSAERPKGSFSTLEIQRTEQGDSAMYLCASSLAGGGYGYTFGSGTRLTVV.

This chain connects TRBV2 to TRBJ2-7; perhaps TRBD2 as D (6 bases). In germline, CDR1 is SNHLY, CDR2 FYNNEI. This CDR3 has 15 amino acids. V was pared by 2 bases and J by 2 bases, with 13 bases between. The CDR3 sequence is CASSETGESPYEQYF. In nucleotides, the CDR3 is TGTGCCAGCAGTGAAACGGGGGAGTCCCCCTACGAGCAGTACTTC.

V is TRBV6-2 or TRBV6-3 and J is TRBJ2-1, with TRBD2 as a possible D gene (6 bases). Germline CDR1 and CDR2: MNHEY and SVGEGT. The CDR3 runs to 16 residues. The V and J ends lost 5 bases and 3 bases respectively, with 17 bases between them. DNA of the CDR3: TGTGCCAGCAGTACCGGGGCGGGATATAACTACAATGAGCAGTTCTTC. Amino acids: CASSTGAGYNYNEQFF.

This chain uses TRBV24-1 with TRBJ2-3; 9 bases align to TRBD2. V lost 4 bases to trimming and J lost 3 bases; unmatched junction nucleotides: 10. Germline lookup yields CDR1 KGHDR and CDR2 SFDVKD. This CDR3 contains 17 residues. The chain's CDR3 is CATSDPGGGAGTDTQYF. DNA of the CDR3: TGTGCCACCAGTGACCCCGGCGGGGGGGCGGGGACAGATACGCAGTATTTT.

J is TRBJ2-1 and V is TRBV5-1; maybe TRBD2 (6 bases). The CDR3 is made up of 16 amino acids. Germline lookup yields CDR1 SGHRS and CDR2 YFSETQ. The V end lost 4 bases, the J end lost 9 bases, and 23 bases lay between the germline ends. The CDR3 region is CASSPGGRGAFGEQFF. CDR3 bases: TGCGCCAGCAGCCCCGGCGGGCGCGGGGCTTTCGGTGAGCAGTTCTTC.

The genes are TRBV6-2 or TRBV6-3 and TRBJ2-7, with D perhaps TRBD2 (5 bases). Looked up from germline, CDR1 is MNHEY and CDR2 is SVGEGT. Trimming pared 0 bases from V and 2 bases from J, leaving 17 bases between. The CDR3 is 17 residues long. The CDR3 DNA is TGTGCCAGCAGTTACTCGAAACAGACTACTAAGGCCTACGAGCAGTACGTC. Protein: CASSYSKQTTKAYEQYV.

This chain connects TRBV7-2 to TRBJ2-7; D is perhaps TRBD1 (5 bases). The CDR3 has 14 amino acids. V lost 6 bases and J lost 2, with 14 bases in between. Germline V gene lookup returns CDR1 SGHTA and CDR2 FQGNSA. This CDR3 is CASSNRQTAYEQYF. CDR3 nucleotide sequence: TGTGCCAGCAGTAATCGACAGACGGCCTACGAGCAGTACTTC.

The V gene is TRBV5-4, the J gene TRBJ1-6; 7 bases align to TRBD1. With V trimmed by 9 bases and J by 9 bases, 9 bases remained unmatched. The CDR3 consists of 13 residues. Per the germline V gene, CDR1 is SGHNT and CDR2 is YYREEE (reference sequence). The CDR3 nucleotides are TGTGCCACCCTGGGGGACAGCCCTTCACCCCTCCACTTT. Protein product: CATLGDSPSPLHF.

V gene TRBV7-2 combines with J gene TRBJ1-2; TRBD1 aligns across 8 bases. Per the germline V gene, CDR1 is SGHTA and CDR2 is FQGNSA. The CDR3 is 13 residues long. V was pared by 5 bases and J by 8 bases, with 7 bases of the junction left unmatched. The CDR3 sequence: CASSRGQGWGYTF. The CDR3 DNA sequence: TGTGCCAGCAGCCGCGGACAGGGCTGGGGCTACACCTTC.

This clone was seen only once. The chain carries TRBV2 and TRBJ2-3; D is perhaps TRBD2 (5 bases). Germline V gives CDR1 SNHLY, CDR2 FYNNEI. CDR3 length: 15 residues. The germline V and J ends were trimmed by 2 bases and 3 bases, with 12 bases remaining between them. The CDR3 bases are TGTGCCAGCAGTGAAAGGGAGTGGGGAACAGATACGCAGTATTTT. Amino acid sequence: CASSEREWGTDTQYF.

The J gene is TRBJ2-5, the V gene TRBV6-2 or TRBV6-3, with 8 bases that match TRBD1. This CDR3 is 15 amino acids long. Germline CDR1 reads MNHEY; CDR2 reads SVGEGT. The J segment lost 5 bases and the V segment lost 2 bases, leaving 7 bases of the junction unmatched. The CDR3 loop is CASSYGGQGRETQYF. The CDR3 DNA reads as TGTGCCAGCAGTTACGGAGGACAGGGTCGTGAGACCCAGTACTTC.

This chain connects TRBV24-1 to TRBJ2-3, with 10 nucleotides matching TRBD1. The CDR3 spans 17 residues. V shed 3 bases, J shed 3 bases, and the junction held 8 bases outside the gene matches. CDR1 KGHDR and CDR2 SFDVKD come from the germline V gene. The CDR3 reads CATSDTSLDRGTDTQYF. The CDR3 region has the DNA TGTGCCACCAGTGATACCTCCCTGGACAGGGGGACAGATACGCAGTATTTT.

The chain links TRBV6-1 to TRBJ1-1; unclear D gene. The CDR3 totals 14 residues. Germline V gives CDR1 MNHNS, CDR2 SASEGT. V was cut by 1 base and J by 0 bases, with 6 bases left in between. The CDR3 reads CASSEVLLNTEAFF. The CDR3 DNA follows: TGTGCCAGCAGTGAAGTCCTATTGAACACTGAAGCTTTCTTT.

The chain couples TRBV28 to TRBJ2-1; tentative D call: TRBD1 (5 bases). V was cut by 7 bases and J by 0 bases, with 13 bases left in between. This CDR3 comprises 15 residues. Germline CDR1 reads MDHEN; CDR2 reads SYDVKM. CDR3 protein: CASNQGGSSYNEQFF. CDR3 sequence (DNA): TGTGCCAGCAACCAGGGCGGAAGCTCCTACAATGAGCAGTTCTTC.